Listed here are 3 T cell receptor beta chains from one sample, sequenced in a study of blood T cell repertoires in COVID-19. The repertoire was sequenced with immunoSEQ multiplex PCR; TCRdb's copy has only in-frame clones and lacks some. The sample includes tens of thousands of clones, over 70% of them seen just once. Specimen: peripheral blood. Source of these receptors: a man aged 50-59 years with active COVID-19.

The V and J genes are TRBV28 and TRBJ2-7, with TRBD1 matching 7 bases. V was clipped by 6 bases and J by 4 bases; unmatched bases: 12. The germline gives CDR1 MDHEN, CDR2 SYDVKM. This CDR3 contains 15 residues. This CDR3 reads CASSYQTGSWYEQYF. CDR3 DNA: TGTGCCAGCAGCTATCAGACAGGGAGTTGGTACGAGCAGTACTTC. The complete variable domain, with remaining parts taken from reference TRBV28 and TRBJ2-7, reads DVKVTQSSRYLVKRTGEKVFLECVQDMDHENMFWYRQDPGLGLRLIYFSYDVKMKEKGDIPEGYSVSREKKERFSLILESASTNQTSMYLCASSYQTGSWYEQYFGPGTRLTVT.

This rearrangement joins TRBV5-1 to TRBJ2-7, with D tentatively TRBD1 (7 bases). The germline V gene has CDR1 SGHRS and CDR2 YFSETQ. Trimming took 6 bases from V and 0 from J, leaving 16 bases between them. The CDR3 has 15 amino acids. The CDR3 loop reads CASNPQGGLSYEQYF. The CDR3 region has the DNA TGCGCCAGCAACCCGCAGGGGGGACTCTCCTACGAGCAGTACTTC.

The V call is TRBV6-1, the J call TRBJ2-1; the match to TRBD2 covers 13 bases. This CDR3 contains 13 residues. Germline lookup yields CDR1 MNHNS and CDR2 SASEGT. The V segment lost 0 bases and the J segment 14 bases; nucleotides outside the gene matches: 1. CDR3 bases: TGTGCCAGCAGTGAAGCCGGACTAGCGGGAGAGTTCTTC. Protein: CASSEAGLAGEFF.